The present T cell receptor (beta chain) was sequenced within a study of beta chain features in type 1 diabetes (dated 2018 in TCRdb). Notes on the research overall: Mean age, gender distribution, total cell number and subset yield did not differ between patients and healthy donors. The study compared TCRB repertoires of sorted circulating CD4+ T cell subsets between recently diagnosed type 1 diabetes patients and matched healthy donors. Regulatory and stem cell-like memory subsets were isolated from only 8 patients and roughly 8 healthy donors, whereas naive and central memory subsets came from all 28 donors. A total of about 99,000,000 sorted cells were examined across all samples, and RNA yield correlated strongly with the number of cells per subset.

All of the isolated RNA was reverse transcribed with the High Capacity cDNA Reverse Transcription Kit, so expressed TCRB transcripts were sequenced. Naive, central memory and regulatory T cell samples underwent deep immunoSEQ sequencing, averaging around 3.9 million total reads per sample. Sorted cells were lysed in RLT buffer and RNA was extracted with DNase-treated RNeasy Micro or Mini kits, depending on cell number. To prevent cross-contamination, every cell subset was processed on its own, while patient and healthy donor samples were processed together. The immunoSEQ multiplex PCR was used to amplify TCRB sequences from cDNA, yielding 87-bp fragments that span the CDR3 region. Sequencing of the amplicons was performed on the Illumina HiSeq platform. The authors' analysis ran thus. PCR bias was computationally corrected using synthetic template baselines, reads within Hamming distance 2 were collapsed, and singletons that could not be merged were discarded. Reads were aligned against IMGT to assign V, D and J genes, CDR3 length and insertions or deletions at six rearrangement sites. Within each subset, clonotype counts were normalized to sorted cell number, and only after that were true diversity and Gini coefficients computed with the tcR R package. Repertoire sharing was quantified using the overlap coefficient calculated on TCRB nucleotide sequences. Out-of-frame TCRB sequences from naive cells were analyzed as a proxy for the pre-selection repertoire. In its TCRdb copy, this immuneACCESS table keeps in-frame sequences only and misses some clones. Where compared with another copy, unresolved V genes explain less than half of these, and the others have no known cause. The V and J calls and clone size were taken over from that table, and D and trimming were inferred from the DNA. The sample table holds around 150,000 clones, of which 63% were seen once. The biggest ten clones account for 0.08% to 0.09% of the sample.

From each donor, a single peripheral blood sample of about 116 mL on average was drawn into heparinised tubes. A BD FACSAria II was used to sort naive, central memory, regulatory and stem cell-like memory CD4+ T cells with a panel that included CD45RO, CCR7, CD25, CD127, CD95 and CD27. A purity above 98% was achieved for all sorted populations. PBMCs were isolated immediately by Lymphoprep density gradient centrifugation and stained directly without culture. To minimize batch effects, samples were stained and sorted in pairs, one healthy donor with one patient per experiment. The CDR3 holds 14 amino acids from the cysteine to the phenylalanine. Of the read, only the CDR3 DNA is kept; its 42 bases are in frame from base 1. V is pared back by 7 bases and J by 1 base, with 16 bases lying between the germline termini. The germline V gene supplies CDR1 SQVTM and CDR2 ANQGSEA. Notes on this clone: Its specific antigen is unknown. One base away there is no much larger clone; base qualities are not given.

On the study overall, not on this receptor specifically: A moderate but significant shortening of TCRB CDR3 length was observed in type 1 diabetes patients in all four CD4+ subsets. Only small numbers of individuals were included in the HLA sub-analyses, which left unresolved whether HLA type had any influence on TCRB rearrangement. Because cDNA was sequenced instead of genomic DNA, highly expressing activated cells could be over-represented, though the groups showed no difference in activation or CD3 levels. PCR might favor shorter templates, but patient and control samples were amplified and corrected together, so any skew would affect both groups equally. Naive, central memory and regulatory TCRB repertoires appeared more similar among patients than among healthy donors. Patients with type 1 diabetes made fewer insertions and deleted more nucleotides at VDJ recombination sites, implying thymic rearrangement abnormalities.

The sample was naive CD4+ T cells from blood. The sample's cell subset or site label, in plain terms: true naive CD4+ T cells. The receptor comes from a man aged 30 to 39 with type 1 diabetes. The rearranged segments are TRBV29-1 and TRBJ1-1, and TRBD1 may be the D gene, going by 5 matching bases. The DNA sequence is given as TGCAGCGCAGCGCCCCAGGGCCCGAACACTGAAGCTTTCTTT. Translated, this is CSAAPQGPNTEAFF.